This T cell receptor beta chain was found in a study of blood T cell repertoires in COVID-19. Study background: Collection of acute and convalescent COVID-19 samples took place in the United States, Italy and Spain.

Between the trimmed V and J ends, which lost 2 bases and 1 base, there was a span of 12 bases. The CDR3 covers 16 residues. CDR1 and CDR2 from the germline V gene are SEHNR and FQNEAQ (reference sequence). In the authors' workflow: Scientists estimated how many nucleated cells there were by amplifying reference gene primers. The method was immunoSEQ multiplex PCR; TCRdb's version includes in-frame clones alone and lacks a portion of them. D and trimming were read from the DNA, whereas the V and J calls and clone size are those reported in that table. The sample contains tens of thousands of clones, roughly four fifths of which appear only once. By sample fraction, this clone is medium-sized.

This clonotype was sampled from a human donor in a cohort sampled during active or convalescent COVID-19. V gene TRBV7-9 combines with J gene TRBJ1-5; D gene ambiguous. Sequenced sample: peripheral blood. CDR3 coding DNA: TGTGCCAGCAGCTTAAGTTCGTTAGTAAGCAATCAGCCCCAGCATTTT. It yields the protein CASSLSSLVSNQPQHF. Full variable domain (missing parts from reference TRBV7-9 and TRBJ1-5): DTGVSQNPRHKITKRGQNVTFRCDPISEHNRLYWYRQTLGQGPEFLTYFQNEAQLEKSRLLSDRFSAERPKGSFSTLEIQRTEQGDSAMYLCASSLSSLVSNQPQHFGDGTRLSIL.